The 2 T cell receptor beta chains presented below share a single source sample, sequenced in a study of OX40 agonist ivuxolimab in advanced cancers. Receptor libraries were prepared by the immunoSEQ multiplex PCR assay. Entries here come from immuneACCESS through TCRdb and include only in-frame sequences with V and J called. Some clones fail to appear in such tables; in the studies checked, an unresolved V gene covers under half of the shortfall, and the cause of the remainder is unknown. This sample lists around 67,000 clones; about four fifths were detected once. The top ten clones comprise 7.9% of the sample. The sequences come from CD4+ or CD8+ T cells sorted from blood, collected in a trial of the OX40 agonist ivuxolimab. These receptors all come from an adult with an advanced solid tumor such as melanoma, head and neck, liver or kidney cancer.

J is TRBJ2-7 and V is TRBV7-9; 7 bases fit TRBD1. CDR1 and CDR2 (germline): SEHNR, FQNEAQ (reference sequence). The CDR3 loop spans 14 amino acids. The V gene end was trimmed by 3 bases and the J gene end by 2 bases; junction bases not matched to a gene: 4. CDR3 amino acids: CASSLGTAPYEQYF. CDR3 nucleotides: TGTGCCAGCAGCTTGGGGACAGCCCCCTACGAGCAGTACTTC.

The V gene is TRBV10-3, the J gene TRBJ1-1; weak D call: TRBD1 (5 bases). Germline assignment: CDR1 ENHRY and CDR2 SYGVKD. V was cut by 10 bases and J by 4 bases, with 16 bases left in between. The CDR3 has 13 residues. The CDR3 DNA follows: TGTGCCAGCCGGGACGGAGGAACCACTGAAGCTTTCTTT. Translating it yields CASRDGGTTEAFF.